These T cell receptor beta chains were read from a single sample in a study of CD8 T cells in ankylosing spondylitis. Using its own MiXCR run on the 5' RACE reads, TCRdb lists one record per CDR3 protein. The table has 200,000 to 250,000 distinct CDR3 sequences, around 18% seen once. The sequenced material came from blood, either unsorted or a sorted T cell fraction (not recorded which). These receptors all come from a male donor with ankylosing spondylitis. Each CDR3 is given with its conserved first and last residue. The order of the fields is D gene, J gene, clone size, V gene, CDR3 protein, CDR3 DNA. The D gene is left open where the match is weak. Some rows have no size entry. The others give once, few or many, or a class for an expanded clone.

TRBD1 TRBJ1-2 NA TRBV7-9 CASSLVDRANYGYTF TGTGCCAGCAGCTTAGTAGACAGGGCCAACTATGGCTACACCTTC
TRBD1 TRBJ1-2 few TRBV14 CASSQADRVYYGYTF TGTGCCAGCAGCCAAGCGGACAGGGTTTACTATGGCTACACCTTC
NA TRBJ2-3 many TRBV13 CASSLTGTDTQYF TGTGCCAGCAGCTTAACCGGGACAGATACGCAGTATTTT
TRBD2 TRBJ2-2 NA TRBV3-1 CASSQVEGGPDGELFF TGTGCCAGCAGCCAAGTCGAGGGAGGGCCGGACGGGGAGCTGTTTTTT
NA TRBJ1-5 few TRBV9 CASSPGGEFGQPQHF TGTGCCAGCAGCCCCGGAGGGGAGTTTGGTCAGCCCCAGCATTTT
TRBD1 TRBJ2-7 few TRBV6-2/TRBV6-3 CASRTGTGAWEQYF TGTGCCAGCAGAACCGGGACAGGGGCCTGGGAGCAGTACTTC
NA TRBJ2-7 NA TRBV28 CASSGDKSYEQYF TGTGCCAGCAGTGGGGACAAGTCCTACGAGCAGTACTTC
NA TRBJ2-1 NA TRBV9 CASSEGTPNNEQFF TGTGCCAGCAGCGAGGGGACTCCCAACAATGAGCAGTTCTTC
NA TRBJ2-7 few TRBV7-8 CASSPSSVSSYEQYF TGTGCCAGCAGCCCCTCTAGCGTCAGCTCCTACGAGCAGTACTTC
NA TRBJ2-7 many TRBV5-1 CASHTEGLYEQYF TGCGCCAGTCACACCGAGGGCCTCTACGAGCAGTACTTC
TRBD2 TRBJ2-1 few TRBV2 CASSAGTSVDEQFF TGTGCCAGCAGTGCCGGGACTAGCGTCGATGAGCAGTTCTTC
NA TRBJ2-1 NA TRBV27 CASRTTGYNEQFF TGTGCCAGCAGGACTACAGGGTACAATGAGCAGTTCTTC
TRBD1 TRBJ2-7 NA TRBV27 CASSFTTGSYEQYF TGTGCCAGCAGTTTCACGACAGGGTCCTACGAGCAGTACTTC
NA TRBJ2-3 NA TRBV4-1 CASSQDLAGMGTDTQYF TGCGCCAGCAGCCAAGATTTGGCGGGGATGGGCACAGATACGCAGTATTTT
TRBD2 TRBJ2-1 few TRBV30 CAWSRGSGVDEQFF TGTGCCTGGAGTCGCGGGAGTGGGGTCGATGAGCAGTTCTTC
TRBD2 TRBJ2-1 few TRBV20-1 CSALTSGGPNEQFF TGCAGTGCCCTGACTAGCGGGGGGCCAAATGAGCAGTTCTTC
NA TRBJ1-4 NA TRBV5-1 CASSLAGGREKLFF TGCGCCAGCAGCTTGGCTGGGGGGCGTGAAAAACTGTTTTTT
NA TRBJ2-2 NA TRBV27 CASSLDGVGTGELFF TGTGCCAGCAGTCTGGACGGGGTTGGAACCGGGGAGCTGTTTTTT
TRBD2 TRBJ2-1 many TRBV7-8 CASSPGTSGSSYNEQFF TGTGCCAGCAGTCCCGGGACTAGCGGGAGCTCCTACAATGAGCAGTTCTTC
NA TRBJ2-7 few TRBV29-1 CSVEGAAYEQYF TGCAGCGTTGAAGGGGCAGCCTACGAGCAGTACTTC
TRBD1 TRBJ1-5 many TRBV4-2 CASSHEPGTGGQPQHF TGTGCCAGCAGCCACGAACCCGGGACAGGGGGTCAGCCCCAGCATTTT
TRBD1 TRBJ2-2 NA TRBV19 CASSPGTGVGELFF TGTGCCAGTAGTCCCGGGACAGGGGTCGGGGAGCTGTTTTTT
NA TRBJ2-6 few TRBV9 CASSVAQEGSGANVLTF TGTGCCAGCAGCGTAGCTCAGGAGGGCTCTGGGGCCAACGTCCTGACTTTC
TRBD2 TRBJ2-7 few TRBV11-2 CSSRGGSEQYF TGTTCCTCCCGGGGGGGGTCTGAGCAGTACTTC
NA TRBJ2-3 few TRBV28 CASSLARGDTQYF TGTGCCAGCAGTTTGGCAAGGGGGGATACGCAGTATTTT
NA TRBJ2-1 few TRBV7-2 CASSFEHEQFF TGTGCCAGCAGCTTCGAACATGAGCAGTTCTTC
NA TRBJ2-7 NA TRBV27 CASSSDSLGEQYF TGTGCCAGCAGCTCGGACTCTTTGGGCGAGCAGTACTTC
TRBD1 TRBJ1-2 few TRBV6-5 CASSYSPDRGSGYTF TGTGCCAGCAGTTACTCCCCGGACAGGGGGTCGGGCTACACCTTC
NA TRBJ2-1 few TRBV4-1 CASSQAAAGDEQFF TGCGCCAGCAGCCAAGCCGCGGCAGGGGATGAGCAGTTCTTC
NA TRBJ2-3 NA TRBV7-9 CASSLPLDLDTQYF TGTGCCAGCAGCTTACCCCTAGATTTAGATACGCAGTATTTT
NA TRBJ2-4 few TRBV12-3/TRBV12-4 CASSLGGLSAKNIQYF TGTGCCAGCAGTTTGGGGGGTTTGTCGGCCAAAAACATTCAGTACTTC
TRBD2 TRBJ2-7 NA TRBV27 CASSSSGSDEQYF TGTGCCAGCAGTTCTAGCGGGAGCGACGAGCAGTACTTC
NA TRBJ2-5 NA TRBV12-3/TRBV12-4 CASSLGLIGETQYF TGTGCCAGCAGTTTAGGGCTCATTGGGGAGACCCAGTACTTC
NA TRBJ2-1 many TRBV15 CATSRDGSSPNEQFF TGTGCCACCAGCAGAGATGGATCTAGCCCTAATGAGCAGTTCTTC
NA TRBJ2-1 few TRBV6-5 CASSYDLDGNEQFF TGTGCCAGCAGTTACGACCTCGATGGCAATGAGCAGTTCTTC
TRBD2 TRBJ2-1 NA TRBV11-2 CASSLVGLAGGDNEQFF TGTGCCAGCAGCTTAGTGGGACTAGCGGGAGGAGACAATGAGCAGTTCTTC
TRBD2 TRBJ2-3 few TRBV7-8 CASSLYTSGGTSTDTQYF TGTGCCAGCAGCTTATATACTAGCGGGGGTACTAGCACAGATACGCAGTATTTT
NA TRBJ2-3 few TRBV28 CATERGATDTQYF TGTGCCACGGAGAGGGGTGCAACAGATACGCAGTATTTT